One and the same sample provided the 13 T cell receptor beta chains below, sequenced in a study of T cells in Graves' hyperthyroidism and ophthalmopathy (dated by TCRdb to between 2018 and 2021). Library generation was performed with multiplex PCR. The sequencing machine was an Illumina HiSeq 2000. Amplification of TCR beta CDR3 regions was carried out from RNA transcripts. The first round of RT-PCR for the TCR CDR3 was performed with the HTBI primer set and the Qiagen OneStep RT-PCR kit. The public sequencing data were trimmed at Q25 with fastp and processed into clonotypes with MiXCR by TCRdb, which kept only in-frame beta chains. Records with the same CDR3 protein are collapsed into one entry carrying the most frequent genes and DNA. The sample table shows 500,000 to 800,000 distinct CDR3 sequences, and over 40% are seen once. The top ten clonotypes cover approximately 6.8% of the sample. The specimen was peripheral blood or thyroid tissue (not recorded which). All receptors derive from an adult man with Graves' disease, either hyperthyroidism or ophthalmopathy (not recorded which).

The chain couples TRBV20-1 to TRBJ1-1; the D is unclear. Germline V gene sequence: CDR1 DFQATT, CDR2 SNEGSKA (reference sequence). V was cut by 1 base and J by 3 bases, with 15 bases left in between. This CDR3 has 15 amino acids. The CDR3 nucleotides read TGCAGTGCTAGAGGTCCTATGGTGTGGGACACTGAAGCTTTCTTT. It is translated as CSARGPMVWDTEAFF.

This clonotype showed up many times. The V and J genes are TRBV6-4 and TRBJ1-6; no clear D gene. The CDR3 covers 13 residues. Germline lookup yields CDR1 MRHNA and CDR2 SNTAGT. V lost 5 bases to trimming and J lost 10 bases, with 12 bases between them. The CDR3 protein is CASSPEGGSPLHF. DNA for the CDR3: TGTGCCAGCAGTCCCGAGGGCGGCTCACCCCTCCACTTT.

This clonotype was counted between two and nine times. The genes are TRBV12-3 or TRBV12-4 and TRBJ1-5; TRBD1 might be the D (5 bases). The germline V and J ends were trimmed by 7 bases and 0 bases, with 10 bases remaining between them. The CDR3 sequence is 14 residues long. The CDR3 DNA reads as TGTGCCAGCAAAGGGACGGGTAGCAATCAGCCCCAGCATTTT. The encoded protein is CASKGTGSNQPQHF.

This clonotype was seen more than once but under ten times. The chain carries TRBV5-5 and TRBJ2-7, with D perhaps being TRBD1 or TRBD2 (5 bases each). Trimming removed 0 bases from V and 7 bases from J, with 17 bases in between. Per germline, CDR1 SGHKS and CDR2 YYEKEE (reference sequence). The CDR3 length is 15 residues. CDR3 sequence reads: CASSLGGPRVGEQYF. The CDR3 DNA sequence: TGTGCCAGCAGCTTGGGCGGGCCCAGGGTCGGTGAGCAGTACTTC.

The chain couples TRBV7-2 to TRBJ1-5; 7 bases fit TRBD1. Germline loops: CDR1 SGHTA, CDR2 FQGNSA. The CDR3 sequence is 18 residues long. After removal of 5 bases from V and 0 bases from J, the junction contained 13 bases not matched to a gene. The DNA for the CDR3 is TGTGCCAGCAGCAAACAGGGGCCGATGACCTATAGCAATCAGCCCCAGCATTTT. It yields the protein CASSKQGPMTYSNQPQHF.

This clonotype was seen ten or more times. V and J are TRBV19 and TRBJ2-7, with 9 bases that match TRBD2. This CDR3 has 15 amino acids. The junction had 9 bases not matched to a gene; V was cut back by 6 bases and J by 3 bases. CDR1 and CDR2 (germline): LNHDA, SQIVND (reference sequence). In DNA form, the CDR3 reads TGTGCCAGTAGCACGGGACTAGCTAGCGGCTACGAGCAGTACTTC. This translates into CASSTGLASGYEQYF.

This clonotype occurred a few times. The chain employs TRBV12-3 or TRBV12-4 and TRBJ1-2; 9 bases agree with TRBD1. The J segment lost 6 bases and the V segment lost 4 bases, leaving 12 bases of the junction unmatched. This CDR3 region has 16 residues. CDR3 in DNA: TGTGCCAGCAGTTCGCCACCCTACAGGGGGCAGGATGGCTACACCTTC. Translated: CASSSPPYRGQDGYTF.

The chain uses TRBV11-2 and TRBJ2-7, with a weak D call TRBD2 (6 bases). V lost 2 bases and J lost 3, with 8 bases in between. Per the germline V gene, CDR1 is SGHAT and CDR2 is FQNNGV. This CDR3 comprises 13 residues. The CDR3 region is CASSLRESYEQYF. CDR3 bases: TGTGCCAGCAGCTTACGGGAGAGCTACGAGCAGTACTTC.

The J gene is TRBJ1-5, the V gene TRBV19; TRBD1 is a possible D gene (5 bases). This CDR3 is built from 14 residues. CDR1 is LNHDA and CDR2 is SQIVND in the germline V gene (reference sequence). The V and J ends lost 5 bases and 3 bases respectively, with 11 bases between them. The CDR3: CASSFGAANQPQHF. For the CDR3, the DNA is TGTGCCAGTAGTTTCGGGGCAGCCAATCAGCCCCAGCATTTT.

Notes on this clonotype: The conserved final phenylalanine or tryptophan is absent from the CDR3, which likely points to a read error. The chain joins TRBV6-1 to TRBJ1-2; D unclear. Germline loops: CDR1 MNHNS, CDR2 SASEGT. The CDR3 has 13 residues. V dropped 7 bases and J dropped 4 bases, with 13 bases sitting between them. The CDR3 DNA is TGTGCCAGCAAAGGCGTCTCGGGCTATGGCTACACCCTC. Its translation is CASKGVSGYGYTL.

The gene calls are TRBV29-1 and TRBJ2-5; D tentatively fits TRBD1 or TRBD2 (6 bases each). This CDR3 contains 14 residues. The germline V gene encodes CDR1 SQVTM and CDR2 ANQGSEA. Deletions cut 5 bases from V and 3 bases from J, with 16 bases between. This CDR3 reads CSVFTGIAEETQYF. The CDR3 region has the DNA TGCAGCGTTTTCACAGGGATAGCGGAAGAGACCCAGTACTTC.

About this clonotype itself: This sequence may be a read error, since a much larger clone differs from it by one base. J is TRBJ2-7 and V is TRBV7-9; tentatively, D is TRBD2 (5 bases). There are 14 residues in the CDR3. The germline gives CDR1 SEHNR, CDR2 FQNEAQ (reference sequence). With 11 bases removed from V and 3 bases from J, the gap between germline ends came to 20 bases. This CDR3 is CAGTLEAAIYEQYF. CDR3 bases: TGTGCCGGCACCTTGGAAGCGGCTATCTACGAGCAGTACTTC.

This chain joins TRBV7-9 and TRBJ1-6; 9 nucleotides line up with TRBD1. Germline lookup yields CDR1 SEHNR and CDR2 FQNEAQ (reference sequence). The V gene end was trimmed by 3 bases and the J gene end by 7 bases; junction bases not matched to a gene: 13. This CDR3 spans 18 amino acids. CDR3 region: CASSFRDRDSALNSPLHF. In DNA form, the CDR3 reads TGTGCCAGCAGCTTCCGGGACAGGGATTCCGCCTTGAATTCACCCCTCCACTTT.